A single sample gave rise to the 20 T cell receptor beta chains below, sequenced in a study of cytomegalovirus exposure and HLA in healthy donors. The PCR ran on 60 Vbeta and 13 Jbeta primers. TCRdb keeps only in-frame clones here, not all; method: immunoSEQ multiplex PCR. The top ten clones hold 0.22% of a sample with 200,000 to 250,000 clones, around 85% of them seen once. Material for sequencing was PBMCs. These receptors all come from a girl aged 2 to 9 in good health and CMV-seronegative.

V is TRBV27 and J is TRBJ2-3; D may be TRBD2 (5 bases). Germline loops: CDR1 MNHEY, CDR2 SMNVEV (reference sequence). This CDR3 spans 14 amino acids. V was shortened by 6 bases and J by 8 bases, with 18 bases between the two germline ends. The CDR3 DNA is TGTGCCAGCAGCCGATCCGAGGGTCCGGGTACGCAGTATTTT. It is translated as CASSRSEGPGTQYF.

J is TRBJ2-7 and V is TRBV7-2; 11 bases match TRBD2. With V trimmed by 4 bases and J by 2 bases, 1 base remained unmatched. CDR1 is SGHTA and CDR2 is FQGNSA in the germline V gene. The CDR3 contains 14 residues. This chain's CDR3 is CASSSTSGAYEQYF. The CDR3 coding sequence is TGTGCCAGCAGCTCGACTAGCGGGGCCTACGAGCAGTACTTC.

The chain uses TRBV2 and TRBJ2-5; 13 nucleotides match TRBD2. V lost 7 bases, J lost 5 bases, and 13 bases stayed unmatched. CDR3 length equals 17 residues. CDR1 is SNHLY, CDR2 FYNNEI, per germline. In DNA, the CDR3 is TGTGCCAGCAACAAACTGGGACTAGCGGGGCGTGGTGAGACCCAGTACTTC. The encoded protein is CASNKLGLAGRGETQYF.

V is TRBV6-5 and J is TRBJ2-1; D uncertain. This CDR3 has 13 amino acids. The V and J ends lost 5 bases and 6 bases respectively, with 11 bases between them. Germline V CDR1 and CDR2: MNHEY, SVGAGI. The CDR3 DNA reads TGTGCCAGCAGTCCTCGACACCGCAATGAGCAGTTCTTC. Protein product: CASSPRHRNEQFF.

The sample holds one count of this clone. The chain links TRBV5-1 to TRBJ2-7; possible D gene TRBD2, 5 bases. The V end was cut by 0 bases, the J end by 5 bases, with 9 bases between. The CDR3 runs to 13 residues. Germline loops: CDR1 SGHRS, CDR2 YFSETQ. The CDR3 loop reads CASSLGEPDEQYF. In DNA, the CDR3 is TGCGCCAGCAGCTTGGGGGAGCCGGACGAGCAGTACTTC.

The gene calls are TRBV4-2 and TRBJ1-5; D possibly corresponds to TRBD1 (5 bases). CDR1 and CDR2 (germline): LGHNA, YNFKEQ. The CDR3 totals 13 residues. V was cut by 6 bases and J by 3 bases, with 9 bases left in between. The chain's CDR3 is CASSDSLNQPQHF. In nucleotides, the CDR3 is TGTGCCAGCAGTGACAGCCTCAATCAGCCCCAGCATTTT.

The chain combines TRBV27 with TRBJ1-3; 10 nucleotides align to TRBD1. The CDR3 consists of 15 residues. Trimming cost V 4 bases and J 4 bases; bases outside gene matches: 4. The germline gives CDR1 MNHEY, CDR2 SMNVEV (reference sequence). The CDR3 sequence: CASSYGTGVGNTIYF. In nucleotides, the CDR3 is TGTGCCAGCAGTTACGGGACAGGGGTCGGAAACACCATATATTTT.

The V call is TRBV4-1, the J call TRBJ2-3; TRBD1 aligns across 7 bases. The germline V gene has CDR1 MGHRA and CDR2 YSYEKL. Unmatched junction bases numbered 6, after V lost 1 base and J lost 11 bases. This CDR3 is built from 13 residues. CDR3 bases: TGCGCCAGCAGCCAAGGGACAGGTTACGTGCAGTATTTT. Its translation: CASSQGTGYVQYF.

The sample holds one count of this clone. The junction does not match germline at one end; this may be a read error. V and J are TRBV18 and TRBJ2-3; weak D call: TRBD2 (5 bases). This CDR3 contains 14 residues. Per germline, CDR1 KGHSH and CDR2 LQKENI. CDR3: CATSAELSTDTQYF. As DNA, the CDR3 is TGTGCCACCTCAGCGGAACTCAGCACAGATACGCAGTATTTT.

The CDR3 spells CATSRGTSGTRYEQYF. Written as DNA, the CDR3 is TGTGCCACCAGCAGGGGGACTAGCGGGACTCGCTACGAGCAGTACTTC. The V gene is TRBV15, the J gene TRBJ2-7; the match to TRBD2 covers 13 bases. The V and J ends lost 3 bases and 3 bases, in that order; junction bases with no gene match: 5. The germline gives CDR1 LNHNV, CDR2 YYDKDF (reference sequence). The CDR3 contains 16 residues. Using reference TRBV15 and TRBJ2-7 for the parts outside the CDR3, the full variable domain is DAMVIQNPRYQVTQFGKPVTLSCSQTLNHNVMYWYQQKSSQAPKLLFHYYDKDFNNEADTPDNFQSRRPNTSFCFLDIRSPGLGDTAMYLCATSRGTSGTRYEQYFGPGTRLTVT.

This rearrangement joins TRBV7-6 to TRBJ2-7; a weak D match, TRBD2 (6 bases). V was shortened by 5 bases and J by 5 bases, with 16 bases between the two germline ends. The CDR3 extends over 14 amino acids. CDR1 SGHVS and CDR2 FNYEAQ come from the germline V gene. CDR3 sequence (DNA): TGTGCCAGCAGCAACAGGAGGGGTAGGGACGAGCAGTACTTC. Protein sequence: CASSNRRGRDEQYF.

In this sample, this clone turned up a few times. This chain links TRBV5-8 with TRBJ2-2; 9 nucleotides match TRBD2. Germline trimming cut 4 bases from V and 2 bases from J; bases unmatched to any gene: 15. The CDR3 is 19 amino acids. Germline V gene lookup returns CDR1 SGHTS and CDR2 YDEGEE. CDR3 loop: CASSPWHVAGGKNTGELFF. CDR3 nucleotide sequence: TGTGCCAGCAGCCCCTGGCATGTTGCGGGAGGGAAAAACACCGGGGAGCTGTTTTTT.

This sequence joins TRBV28 and TRBJ2-7, with TRBD1 matching over 10 bases. The CDR3 sequence is 13 residues long. Germline V gene data show CDR1 as MDHEN and CDR2 as SYDVKM. V was clipped by 6 bases and J by 6 bases; unmatched bases: 5. DNA for the CDR3: TGTGCCAGCAGCTCGGGACAGGGGTCCGAGCAGTACTTC. This sequence encodes CASSSGQGSEQYF.

The rearrangement joins TRBV7-6 to TRBJ1-2; 7 bases map to TRBD1. V dropped 1 base and J dropped 0; count of bases not matched to a gene: 2. Germline V gene sequence: CDR1 SGHVS, CDR2 FNYEAQ. This CDR3 contains 15 residues. CDR3 coding DNA: TGTGCCAGCAGCTTAGATCAGGGGGCTAACTATGGCTACACCTTC. Its translation is CASSLDQGANYGYTF. Full variable domain (missing parts from reference TRBV7-6 and TRBJ1-2): GAGVSQSPRYKVTKRGQDVALRCDPISGHVSLYWYRQALGQGPEFLTYFNYEAQQDKSGLPNDRFSAERPEGSISTLTIQRTEQRDSAMYRCASSLDQGANYGYTFGSGTRLTVV.

The chain combines TRBV6-5 with TRBJ2-7; 9 bases match TRBD1. CDR1 and CDR2 from the germline V gene are MNHEY and SVGAGI. The CDR3 spans 12 residues. V shed 6 bases, J shed 4 bases, and the junction held 1 base outside the gene matches. For the CDR3, the DNA is TGTGCCAGCAGACAGGGGGCGTACGAGCAGTACTTC. As protein: CASRQGAYEQYF.

V usage is TRBV6-5 and J usage is TRBJ2-1, with 7 nucleotides matching TRBD2. In germline, CDR1 is MNHEY, CDR2 SVGAGI. V trimming: 4 bases; J trimming: 5 bases; junction bases outside the gene matches: 8. The CDR3 runs 15 residues. The CDR3 here is CASSLSSGPNNEQFF. The CDR3 nucleotides read TGTGCCAGCAGTTTGTCTAGCGGACCTAACAATGAGCAGTTCTTC.

CDR3 region: CASSQGPEAFF. The CDR3 DNA follows: TGTGCCAGCAGTCAGGGGCCTGAAGCTTTCTTT. The chain couples TRBV5-4 to TRBJ1-1; D is possibly TRBD1 (6 bases). Germline CDR1 reads SGHNT; CDR2 reads YYREEE (reference sequence). V lost 5 bases to trimming and J lost 6 bases, with 8 bases between them. The CDR3 sequence is 11 residues long.

This rearrangement joins TRBV11-1 to TRBJ2-1; D is possibly TRBD1 (6 bases). In germline, CDR1 is SGHAT, CDR2 FQDESV (reference sequence). The CDR3 length is 14 residues. V was shortened by 4 bases and J by 10 bases, with 17 bases between the two germline ends. This CDR3 is CASSSNLRDTEQFF. CDR3 in DNA: TGTGCCAGCAGCTCAAACCTCCGGGACACCGAGCAGTTCTTC.

The chain carries TRBV19 and TRBJ1-1; D unclear. CDR1 LNHDA and CDR2 SQIVND come from the germline V gene (reference sequence). This CDR3 has 13 residues. Trimming removed 3 bases at V and 5 bases at J, with 10 bases between. As DNA, the CDR3 is TGTGCCAGTAGTATGGGCGCGGGGACTGAAGCTTTCTTT. Amino acid sequence: CASSMGAGTEAFF.

The chain uses TRBV18 and TRBJ1-1, with a possible D match to TRBD1 (5 bases). From germline, CDR1 is KGHSH and CDR2 LQKENI. V lost 2 bases and J 5 bases, leaving 12 bases between the germline ends. The length of the CDR3 is 14 residues. The CDR3 DNA is TGTGCCAGCTCACCAGCGGGGGGGATAACTGAAGCTTTCTTT. Protein: CASSPAGGITEAFF.